These 5 T cell receptor beta chains came from one sample sequenced in a study of control samples from healthy donors and cancer patients. Some clones are missing from TCRdb's copy, which holds only in-frame ones; the method was immunoSEQ multiplex PCR. The table records about 39,000 clones, around four fifths of them present only once. The sequenced sample consisted of PBMCs. The receptors stem from a woman aged 60-75 years with lung cancer.

CDR3 DNA sequence: TGTGCCATCAGTGAGTTACGACTAGGGGAGGAGACCCAGTACTTC. Amino acids: CAISELRLGEETQYF. V and J are TRBV10-3 and TRBJ2-5, with D possibly being TRBD2 (6 bases). Germline CDR1 reads ENHRY; CDR2 reads SYGVKD. CDR3 size: 15 residues. The V and J ends lost 1 base and 5 bases respectively, with 14 bases between them.

This rearrangement joins TRBV4-3 to TRBJ2-7; 10 bases are shared with TRBD1. The V and J ends lost 0 bases and 3 bases, in that order; junction bases with no gene match: 8. The CDR3 contains 17 residues. Germline V gene data show CDR1 as LGHNA and CDR2 as YSLEER. CDR3 coding DNA: TGCGCCAGCAGCCAAGAAGGGACAGGGGATAAGATCTACGAGCAGTACTTC. Its protein product is CASSQEGTGDKIYEQYF.

CDR3 nucleotide sequence: TGTGCCAGCGGCCCAAATGACACCGGGGAGCTGTTTTTT. It codes for CASGPNDTGELFF. The rearrangement joins TRBV6-5 to TRBJ2-2, with no clear D. Germline values: CDR1 MNHEY, CDR2 SVGAGI. Trimming stripped 8 bases from V and 3 bases from J, with 10 bases between. The CDR3 spans 13 residues.

The chain joins TRBV11-3 to TRBJ2-3, with D tentatively TRBD2 (5 bases). The V end was cut by 2 bases, the J end by 4 bases, with 10 bases between. This CDR3 contains 14 residues. Looked up from germline, CDR1 is SGHNT and CDR2 is YENEEA. The CDR3 sequence is CASSLSAGADTQYF. CDR3 nucleotides: TGTGCCAGCAGCTTAAGTGCCGGGGCAGATACGCAGTATTTT.

This clone was picked up one time. The rearrangement uses TRBV15 and TRBJ2-3; 8 nucleotides match TRBD2. V dropped 0 bases and J dropped 1; count of bases not matched to a gene: 0. This CDR3 has 15 amino acids. Germline V lookup: CDR1 LNHNV, CDR2 YYDKDF (reference sequence). CDR3 coding DNA: TGTGCCACCAGCAGAGAGCGGGGGGGCACAGATACGCAGTATTTT. It yields the protein CATSRERGGTDTQYF.